This T cell receptor (beta chain) is from a study of regulatory T cells in long-lasting Graves disease (dated by TCRdb to about 2021). At the level of the whole study: Antithyroid drugs had been taken for less than 3 months by newly diagnosed Graves' disease patients. TCR sequencing covered approximately 13 persistent and approximately 20 newly diagnosed Graves' disease patients, 33 samples in total. Peripheral blood TCR sequencing and RNA sequencing compared persistent Graves' disease patients with newly diagnosed Graves' disease patients. The study took place in China and was registered as a clinical trial.

The label giving this sample's time point can be read as: newly diagnosed GD, antithyroid drugs for less than 3 months. For both TCR sequencing and RNA sequencing, RNA was extracted from PBMCs using TRIzol. Graves' disease was diagnosed according to American Thyroid Association guidelines. Patients were recruited from an endocrinology department in Xi'an, China. Each patient gave about 10 milliliters of peripheral blood, collected in an EDTA anticoagulant tube. PBMCs were isolated by Ficoll Paque Plus density gradient separation without further T cell sorting. An Agilent 2100 Bioanalyzer and agarose gel were used to check RNA quality, while a NanoDrop 2000 measured RNA concentration. The germline V gene encodes CDR1 SNHLY and CDR2 FYNNEI. The CDR3, cysteine through phenylalanine, is 9 amino acids long. Only the CDR3 part of the read is kept: 27 bases, read in frame from the first base. V is shortened by 8 bases, J by 5 bases, and the region joining them spans 3 bases.

Libraries came from multiplex PCR. The reads were generated on an Illumina HiSeq 4000. CDR3 regions were amplified by Arm-PCR with iRepertoire HTBI primers to construct TCR beta libraries. PCR products were gel purified before sequencing. In the source study's methods: Across samples, around 58 TRBV and 13 to 15 TRBJ segments were identified and used for gene usage analysis of CDR3 amino acid clonotypes. Filtered high-quality paired reads were merged into contigs using COPE and FqMerger. Contigs were aligned with BLAST to IMGT TRBV, TRBD and TRBJ reference genes, and CDR3 was defined per IMGT. Any clonotype with a frequency above 0.1% was classified as a highly expanded clone. Shannon entropy was used to measure repertoire diversity, and the Gini coefficient was used to measure V-J evenness. A clonotype found in more than one individual was treated as public. TCRdb's own reprocessing of the public reads used fastp at Q25 and MiXCR and kept productive beta chains. Records with the same CDR3 protein are collapsed into one entry carrying the most frequent genes and DNA. The V and J calls were not made by the authors but by TCRdb's processing. The sample data list roughly 430,000 distinct CDR3 sequences, and about 17% of these were observed just once. The ten top clones hold about 10% of the sample.

This clonotype has a count of ten or more. The antigen it recognizes is unknown. Within one base of it there is no much larger clone, and no base qualities were kept. The investigation overall reported the following: The authors noted that the small sample size was a limitation that may lower accuracy. Persistent Graves' disease patients showed lower TCR Shannon entropy and fewer highly expanded clones than newly diagnosed patients, suggesting clonal expansion. TRBV28, TRBJ1-2 and TRBJ2-5 were preferentially used in persistent disease, while TRBV20-1 and TRBJ2-1 were favored in newly diagnosed disease. Peripheral blood alone was examined, since thyroid tissue, which constituted the primary lesion, could not be accessed. Sequencing and analysis were restricted to the TCR beta chain. More public clonotypes were shared among persistent patients (roughly 3,000) than among newly diagnosed patients (roughly 1,000).

Another study also made use of these data, one on T cells in Graves' hyperthyroidism and ophthalmopathy. Drawing on the second study: A patient counted as having stable Graves' hyperthyroidism if no progression to ophthalmopathy occurred over 18 months of follow-up. Hyperthyroidism patients were newly diagnosed, with disease duration under 2 months, and aged 18 to 65 years. Patients with uncontrolled infections, other autoimmune diseases, pregnancy or lactation were excluded. Diagnoses were established on the basis of clinical symptoms, serum thyroxine and TRAb, thyroid ultrasound, and orbital computed tomography. A first-round RT-PCR of the TCR CDR3 used the HTBI primer set with the Qiagen OneStep RT-PCR kit. Most expanded thyroid clonotypes (frequency above 0.001) were also detected in blood, a finding suggesting that blood repertoires may reflect thyroid immune responses. In cross-validation, a model built on a 13 V-J signature told ophthalmopathy apart from stable hyperthyroidism with 85% to 90% sensitivity and roughly 82% specificity, and in testing the same model reached 80%/75%. In validation, the model predicted progression to ophthalmopathy with over 65% sensitivity and roughly 72% specificity, a median of about six months before onset. TCR V-J signatures able to tell the groups apart were searched for in a discovery cohort of approximately 95 patients, of whom under 45 had Graves' ophthalmopathy and around 57 had stable Graves' hyperthyroidism. Whether ophthalmopathy could be predicted prospectively was tested in an independent validation cohort made up of roughly 19 hyperthyroidism patients plus 17 patients who later progressed to ophthalmopathy. For training and testing, the approximately 97 patients in the discovery cohort were randomly divided in a 7:3 ratio. The study also compared thyroid tissue and blood T-cell repertoires from several Graves' hyperthyroidism patients. After sampling, hyperthyroidism patients received methimazole starting at 30 mg daily, and ophthalmopathy patients received high-dose intravenous methylprednisolone. A second multiplex PCR round built the libraries, followed by size selection and purification. The libraries were sequenced on an Illumina HiSeq2000 using paired-end 100 bp reads. Raw data were processed with SOAPnuke, discarding reads with adapters, uncalled bases, mean Phred below 15, or no exact constant-primer or identifier match. High-quality paired reads were merged using COPE v1.2.5, and each unique nucleotide sequence was defined as a clonotype. Clonotypes were aligned to IMGT TRBV, TRBD and TRBJ reference segments using MiTCR v1.1. The analysis included only V-J combinations with a frequency above 0.0001, which together covered roughly 99% of the repertoires. The TCS score was defined as the ratio of F50 (clonal expansion) to E x V (chaos), calculated using BLOSUM62-based TCRdist between CDR3 peptides within each V-J. Welch's t-statistics and random forest reduced 500 to 650 V-J features to 10 to 15, which were used in a naive Bayes classifier (R e1071). No statistical method was used to fix the sample size in advance, and group allocation was not hidden from the investigators. TCR Vbeta CDR3 sequencing of roughly 140 peripheral blood samples (over 40 ophthalmopathy, 75 to 80 hyperthyroidism and roughly 17 progressor patients) is reported in the paper.

This receptor was obtained from a woman in her twenties or thirties with Graves disease. Donor details come from another sample of the same person, matched by shared clones. The sequenced sample was peripheral blood mononuclear cells (PBMCs), obtained at new diagnosis, from a patient treated with antithyroid drugs. The chain is assembled from TRBV2 and TRBJ2-5; no D segment can be confidently identified. In nucleotide form, the sequence is TGTGCCAGCGGGGAGACCCAGTACTTC. It translates to CASGETQYF. Beyond the CDR3, the reference TRBV2 and TRBJ2-5 genes provide the residues; the full variable domain reads: EPEVTQTPSHQVTQMGQEVILRCVPISNHLYFYWYRQILGQKVEFLVSFYNNEISEKSEIFDDQFSVERPDGSNFTLKIRSTKLEDSAMYFCASGETQYFGPGTRLLVL.